This T cell receptor beta chain was obtained from a study of T cell responses to AZD1222 COVID-19 vaccine. In germline, CDR1 is SGHRS, CDR2 YFSETQ. V gave up 0 bases and J gave up 6 bases; unmatched junction bases: 2. CDR3 length: 14 residues. The assay was immunoSEQ multiplex PCR, and TCRdb's table has in-frame clones only and misses some. The sample contains over 110,000 clones, 80% to 90% of which appear only once. The rearrangement joins TRBV5-1 to TRBJ1-2; the match to TRBD1 covers 10 bases. The receptor was derived from an adult in good health. This specimen was peripheral blood, taken on day 0 of AZD1222 vaccination. For the CDR3, the DNA is TGCGCCAGCAGCTTGGAGGGACAGGGGAATGGCTACACCTTC. Protein: CASSLEGQGNGYTF.